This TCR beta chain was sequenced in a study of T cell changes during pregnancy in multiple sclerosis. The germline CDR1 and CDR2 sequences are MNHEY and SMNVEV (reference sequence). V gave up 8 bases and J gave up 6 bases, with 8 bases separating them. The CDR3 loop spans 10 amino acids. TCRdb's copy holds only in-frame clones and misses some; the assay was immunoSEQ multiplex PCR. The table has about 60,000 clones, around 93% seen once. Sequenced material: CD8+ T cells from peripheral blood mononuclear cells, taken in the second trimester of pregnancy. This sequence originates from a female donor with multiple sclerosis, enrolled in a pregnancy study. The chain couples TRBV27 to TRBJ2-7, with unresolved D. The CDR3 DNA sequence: TGTGCCAGCGGCTTTGGCGAGCAGTACTTC. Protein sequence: CASGFGEQYF.